This TCR beta chain was profiled in a study of OX40 agonist ivuxolimab in advanced cancers. Across the whole study: Of mixed ages from about 23 to 90 and averaging roughly 60 years, the group was over 80% male.

This CDR3 has 13 amino acids. The germline V gene encodes CDR1 LNHDA and CDR2 SQIVND (reference sequence). V lost 9 bases and J lost 5; bases outside the gene matches: 1. Profiled with immunoSEQ multiplex PCR; TCRdb holds only in-frame clones, not every one. The sample shows approximately 23,000 clones, around four fifths of them seen only once. Sequencing used CD4+ or CD8+ T cells sorted from blood, obtained in a trial of the OX40 agonist ivuxolimab. This TCR was sampled from an adult with an advanced solid tumor such as melanoma, head and neck, liver or kidney cancer. This chain joins TRBV19 and TRBJ2-1, with 13 positions matching TRBD2. In nucleotides, the CDR3 is TGTGCCAGCGGACTAGCGGGAGACAATGAGCAGTTCTTC. Residues: CASGLAGDNEQFF.